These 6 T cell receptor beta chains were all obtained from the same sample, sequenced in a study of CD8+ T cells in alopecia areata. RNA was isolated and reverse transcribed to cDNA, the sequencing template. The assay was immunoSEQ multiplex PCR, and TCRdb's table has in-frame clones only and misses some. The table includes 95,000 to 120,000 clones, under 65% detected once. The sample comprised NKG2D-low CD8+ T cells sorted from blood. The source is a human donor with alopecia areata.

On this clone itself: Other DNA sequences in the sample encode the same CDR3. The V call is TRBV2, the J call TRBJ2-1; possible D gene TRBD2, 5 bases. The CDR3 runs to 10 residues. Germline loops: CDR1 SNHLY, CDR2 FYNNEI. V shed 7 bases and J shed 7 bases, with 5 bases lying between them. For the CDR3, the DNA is TGTGCCAGCACGGGGAATGAGCAGTTCTTC. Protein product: CASTGNEQFF. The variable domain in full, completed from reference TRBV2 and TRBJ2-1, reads EPEVTQTPSHQVTQMGQEVILRCVPISNHLYFYWYRQILGQKVEFLVSFYNNEISEKSEIFDDQFSVERPDGSNFTLKIRSTKLEDSAMYFCASTGNEQFFGPGTRLTVL.

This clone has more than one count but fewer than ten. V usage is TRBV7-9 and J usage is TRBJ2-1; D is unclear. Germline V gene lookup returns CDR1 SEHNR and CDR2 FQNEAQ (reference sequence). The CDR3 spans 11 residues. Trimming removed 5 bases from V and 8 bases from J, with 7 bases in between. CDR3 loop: CASSTVYEQFF. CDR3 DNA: TGTGCCAGCAGCACGGTCTATGAGCAGTTCTTC.

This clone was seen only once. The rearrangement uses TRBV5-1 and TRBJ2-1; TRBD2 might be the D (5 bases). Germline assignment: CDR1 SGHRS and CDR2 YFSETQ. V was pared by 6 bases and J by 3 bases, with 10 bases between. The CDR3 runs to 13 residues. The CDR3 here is CASIAGNYNEQFF. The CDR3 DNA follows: TGCGCCAGCATCGCCGGGAACTACAATGAGCAGTTCTTC.

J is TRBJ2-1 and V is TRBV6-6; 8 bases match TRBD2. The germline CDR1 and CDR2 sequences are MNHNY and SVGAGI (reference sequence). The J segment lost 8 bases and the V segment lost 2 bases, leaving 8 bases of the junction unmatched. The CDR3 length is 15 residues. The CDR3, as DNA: TGTGCCAGCAGTTACGGCGGGAGGCCCTGGGATGAGCAGTTCTTC. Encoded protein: CASSYGGRPWDEQFF.

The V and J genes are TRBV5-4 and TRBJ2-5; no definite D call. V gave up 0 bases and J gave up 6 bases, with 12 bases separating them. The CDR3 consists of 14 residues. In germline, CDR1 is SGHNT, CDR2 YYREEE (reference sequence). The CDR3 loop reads CASSLEMVAKTQYF. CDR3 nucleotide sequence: TGTGCCAGCAGCTTGGAGATGGTGGCGAAGACCCAGTACTTC.

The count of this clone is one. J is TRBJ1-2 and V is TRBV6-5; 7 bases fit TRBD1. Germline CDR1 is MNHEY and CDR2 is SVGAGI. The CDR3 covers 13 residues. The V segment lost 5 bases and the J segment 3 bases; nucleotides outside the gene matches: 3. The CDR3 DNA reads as TGTGCCAGCAGTCCCCAGGGGGACTATGGCTACACCTTC. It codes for CASSPQGDYGYTF.